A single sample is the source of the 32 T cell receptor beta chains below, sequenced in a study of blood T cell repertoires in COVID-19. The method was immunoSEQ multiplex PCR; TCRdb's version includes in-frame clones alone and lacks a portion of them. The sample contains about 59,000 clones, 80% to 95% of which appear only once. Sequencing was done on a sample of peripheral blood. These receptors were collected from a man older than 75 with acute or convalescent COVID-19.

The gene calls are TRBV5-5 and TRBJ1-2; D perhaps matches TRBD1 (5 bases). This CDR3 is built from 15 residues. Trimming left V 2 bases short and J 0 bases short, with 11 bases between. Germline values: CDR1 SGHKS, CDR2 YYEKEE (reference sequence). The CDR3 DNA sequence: TGTGCCAGCAGCTTAGGACACTCATCTAACTATGGCTACACCTTC. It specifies CASSLGHSSNYGYTF.

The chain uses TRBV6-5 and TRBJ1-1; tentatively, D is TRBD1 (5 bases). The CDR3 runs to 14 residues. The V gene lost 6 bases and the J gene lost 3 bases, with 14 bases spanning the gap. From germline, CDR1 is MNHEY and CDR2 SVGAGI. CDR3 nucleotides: TGTGCCAGCAGGGCGGGACTTCGGGACACTGAAGCTTTCTTT. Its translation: CASRAGLRDTEAFF.

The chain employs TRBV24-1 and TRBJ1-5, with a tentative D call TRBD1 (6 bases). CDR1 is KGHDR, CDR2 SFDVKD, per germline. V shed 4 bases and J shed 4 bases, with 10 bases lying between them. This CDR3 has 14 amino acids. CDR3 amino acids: CATSEPRGNQPQHF. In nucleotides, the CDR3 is TGTGCCACCAGTGAACCGAGGGGGAATCAGCCCCAGCATTTT.

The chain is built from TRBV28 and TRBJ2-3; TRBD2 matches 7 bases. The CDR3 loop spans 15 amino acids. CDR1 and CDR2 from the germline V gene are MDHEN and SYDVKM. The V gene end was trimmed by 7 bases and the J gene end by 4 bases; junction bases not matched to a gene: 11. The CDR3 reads CASNPGTTFADTQYF. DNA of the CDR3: TGTGCCAGCAACCCCGGGACTACGTTTGCAGATACGCAGTATTTT.

This CDR3 is CASSQTGGNHEQYF. CDR3 DNA sequence: TGTGCCAGCAGTCAGACAGGGGGTAACCACGAGCAGTACTTC. The chain joins TRBV3-1 (or the pseudogene TRBV3-2) to TRBJ2-7; 9 bases map to TRBD1. V shed 6 bases and J 5 bases; nucleotides not matched to a gene: 8. This CDR3 is 14 amino acids long. CDR1 LGHDT and CDR2 YNNKEL come from the germline V gene (reference sequence).

In DNA form, the CDR3 reads TGTGCCAGCACAGGGGGGCGGGACTATGGCTACACCTTC. The encoded protein is CASTGGRDYGYTF. The V call is TRBV12-3 or TRBV12-4, the J call TRBJ1-2, with 7 bases matching TRBD1. This CDR3 comprises 13 residues. V lost 7 bases and J lost 3; bases outside the gene matches: 5.

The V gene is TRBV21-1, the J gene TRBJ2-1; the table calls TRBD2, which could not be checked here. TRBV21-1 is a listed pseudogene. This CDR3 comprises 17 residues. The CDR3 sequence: CASSKAGTSGVDNEQFF. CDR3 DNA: TGTGCCAGCAGCAAAGCGGGAACTAGCGGGGTGGACAATGAGCAGTTCTTC.

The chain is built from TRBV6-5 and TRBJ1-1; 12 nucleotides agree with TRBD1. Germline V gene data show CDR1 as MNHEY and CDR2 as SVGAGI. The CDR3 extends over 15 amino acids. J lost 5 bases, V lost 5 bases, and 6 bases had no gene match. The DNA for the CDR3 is TGTGCCAGCAGTCGGGACAGGGGGCGTGTAACTGAAGCTTTCTTT. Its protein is CASSRDRGRVTEAFF.

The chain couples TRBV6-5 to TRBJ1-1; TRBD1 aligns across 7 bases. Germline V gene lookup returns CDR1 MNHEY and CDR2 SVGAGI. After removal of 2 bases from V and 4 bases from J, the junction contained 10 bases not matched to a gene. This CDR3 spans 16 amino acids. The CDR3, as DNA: TGTGCCAGCAGTTACACCCAGGGGGTGCCGGGCACTGAAGCTTTCTTT. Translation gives CASSYTQGVPGTEAFF.

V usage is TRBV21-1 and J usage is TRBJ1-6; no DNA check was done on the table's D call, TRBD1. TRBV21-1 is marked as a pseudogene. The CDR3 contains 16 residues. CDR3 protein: CASSKARQTYNSPLHF. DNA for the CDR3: TGTGCCAGCAGCAAAGCGCGACAGACCTATAATTCACCCCTCCACTTT.

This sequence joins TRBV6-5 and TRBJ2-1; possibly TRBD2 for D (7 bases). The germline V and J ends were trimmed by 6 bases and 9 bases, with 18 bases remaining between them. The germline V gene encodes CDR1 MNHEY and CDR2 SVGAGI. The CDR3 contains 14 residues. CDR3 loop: CASRNGGPGGEQFF. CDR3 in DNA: TGTGCCAGCAGAAACGGGGGGCCCGGCGGTGAGCAGTTCTTC.

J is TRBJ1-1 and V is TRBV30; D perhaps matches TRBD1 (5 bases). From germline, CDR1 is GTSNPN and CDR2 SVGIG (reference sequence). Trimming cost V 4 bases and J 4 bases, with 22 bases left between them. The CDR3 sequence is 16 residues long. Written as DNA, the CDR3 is TGTGCCTGGACCCCACGTCCGGGGGGTCGTGTCACTGAAGCTTTCTTT. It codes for CAWTPRPGGRVTEAFF.

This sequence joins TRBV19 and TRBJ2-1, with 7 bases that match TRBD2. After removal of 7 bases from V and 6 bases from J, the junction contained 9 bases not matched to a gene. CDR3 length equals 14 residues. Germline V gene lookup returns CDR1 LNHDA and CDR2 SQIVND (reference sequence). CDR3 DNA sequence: TGTGCCAGTAAGACGGGGGGAAATGGCAATGAGCAGTTCTTC. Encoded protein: CASKTGGNGNEQFF.

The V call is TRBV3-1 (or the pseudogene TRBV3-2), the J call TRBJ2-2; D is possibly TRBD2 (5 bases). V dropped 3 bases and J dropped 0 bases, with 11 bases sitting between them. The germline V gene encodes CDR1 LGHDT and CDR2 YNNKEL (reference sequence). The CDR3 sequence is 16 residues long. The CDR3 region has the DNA TGTGCCAGCAGCCACCGGAGGCGCCCGAACACCGGGGAGCTGTTTTTT. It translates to CASSHRRRPNTGELFF.

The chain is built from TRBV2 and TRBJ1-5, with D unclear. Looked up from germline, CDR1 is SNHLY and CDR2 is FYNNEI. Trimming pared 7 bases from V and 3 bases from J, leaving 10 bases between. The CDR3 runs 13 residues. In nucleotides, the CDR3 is TGTGCCAGCACCCGGAGCCCCAATCAGCCCCAGCATTTT. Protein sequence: CASTRSPNQPQHF.

CDR3 amino acids: CAISPGLADYEQYF. The DNA for the CDR3 is TGTGCCATCAGCCCGGGACTAGCGGACTACGAGCAGTACTTC. The gene calls are TRBV10-3 and TRBJ2-7, with 11 positions matching TRBD2. The length of the CDR3 is 14 residues. V was clipped by 6 bases and J by 3 bases; unmatched bases: 4. The germline gives CDR1 ENHRY, CDR2 SYGVKD.

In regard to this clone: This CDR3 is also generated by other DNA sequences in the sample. CDR3 DNA: TGTGCCAGCAGTGGACAAATGAACACTGAAGCTTTCTTT. Translating it yields CASSGQMNTEAFF. This chain uses TRBV12-3 or TRBV12-4 with TRBJ1-1; perhaps TRBD1 as D (5 bases). This CDR3 has 13 residues. V shed 5 bases and J shed 0 bases, with 7 bases lying between them.

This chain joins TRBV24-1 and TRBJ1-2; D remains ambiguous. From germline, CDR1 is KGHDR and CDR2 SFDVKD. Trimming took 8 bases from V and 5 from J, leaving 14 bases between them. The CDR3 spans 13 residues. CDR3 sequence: CATNDATEYGYTF. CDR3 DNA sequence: TGTGCCACCAATGACGCAACAGAGTATGGCTACACCTTC.

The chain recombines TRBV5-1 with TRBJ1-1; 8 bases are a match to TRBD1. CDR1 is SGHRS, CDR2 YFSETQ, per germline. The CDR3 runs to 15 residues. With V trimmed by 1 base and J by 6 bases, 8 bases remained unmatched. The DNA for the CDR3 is TGCGCCAGCAGCTTGTTGCAGGGGGCGAGACCTGAAGCTTTCTTT. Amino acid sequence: CASSLLQGARPEAFF.

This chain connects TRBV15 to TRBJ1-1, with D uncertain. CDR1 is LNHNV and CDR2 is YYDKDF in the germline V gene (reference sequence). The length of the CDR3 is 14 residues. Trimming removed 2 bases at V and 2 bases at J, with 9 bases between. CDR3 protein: CATSRSTRNTEAFF. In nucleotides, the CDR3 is TGTGCCACCAGCAGAAGCACTAGAAACACTGAAGCTTTCTTT.

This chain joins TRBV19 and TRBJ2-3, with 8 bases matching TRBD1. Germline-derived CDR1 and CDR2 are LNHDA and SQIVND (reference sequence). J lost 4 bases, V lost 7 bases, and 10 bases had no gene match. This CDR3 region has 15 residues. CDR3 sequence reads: CASTDDRGGADTQYF. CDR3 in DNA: TGTGCCAGTACCGACGACAGGGGCGGGGCAGATACGCAGTATTTT.

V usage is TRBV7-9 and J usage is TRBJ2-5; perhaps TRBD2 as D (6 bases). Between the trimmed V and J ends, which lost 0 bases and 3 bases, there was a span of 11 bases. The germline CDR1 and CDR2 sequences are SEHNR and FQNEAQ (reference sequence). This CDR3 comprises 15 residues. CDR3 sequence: CASSLARTTKETQYF. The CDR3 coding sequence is TGTGCCAGCAGCTTAGCGCGGACTACAAAAGAGACCCAGTACTTC.

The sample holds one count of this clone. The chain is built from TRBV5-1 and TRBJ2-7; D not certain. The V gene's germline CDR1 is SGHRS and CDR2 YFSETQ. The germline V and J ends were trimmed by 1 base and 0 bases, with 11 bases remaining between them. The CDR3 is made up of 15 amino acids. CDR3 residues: CASSLYNGGSYEQYF. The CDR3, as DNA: TGCGCCAGCAGCTTGTACAATGGTGGCTCCTACGAGCAGTACTTC.

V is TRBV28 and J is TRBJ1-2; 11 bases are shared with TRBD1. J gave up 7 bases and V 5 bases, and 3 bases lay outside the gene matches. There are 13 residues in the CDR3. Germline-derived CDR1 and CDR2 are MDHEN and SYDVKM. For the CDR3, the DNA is TGTGCCAGCAGTACCGGACAGGGGGCTGGCTACACCTTC. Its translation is CASSTGQGAGYTF.

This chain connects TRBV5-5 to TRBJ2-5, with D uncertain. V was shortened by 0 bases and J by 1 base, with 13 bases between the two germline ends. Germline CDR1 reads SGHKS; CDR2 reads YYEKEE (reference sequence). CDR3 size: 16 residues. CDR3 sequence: CASSLAAAVSQETQYF. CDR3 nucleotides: TGTGCCAGCAGCTTGGCCGCGGCGGTAAGCCAAGAGACCCAGTACTTC.

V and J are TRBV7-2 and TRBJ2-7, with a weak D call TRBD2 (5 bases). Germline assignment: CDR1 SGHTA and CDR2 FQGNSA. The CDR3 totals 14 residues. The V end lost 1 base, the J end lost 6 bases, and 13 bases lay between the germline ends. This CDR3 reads CASSLGGTGTEQYF. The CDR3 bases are TGTGCCAGCAGCTTAGGAGGTACGGGAACCGAGCAGTACTTC.

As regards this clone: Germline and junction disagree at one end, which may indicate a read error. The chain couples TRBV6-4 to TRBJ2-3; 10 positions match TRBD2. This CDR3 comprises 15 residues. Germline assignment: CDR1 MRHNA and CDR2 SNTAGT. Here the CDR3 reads CVSSEAGGKGNTQYF. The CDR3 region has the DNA TGTGTCAGCAGTGAAGCGGGGGGGAAAGGAAATACGCAGTATTTT.

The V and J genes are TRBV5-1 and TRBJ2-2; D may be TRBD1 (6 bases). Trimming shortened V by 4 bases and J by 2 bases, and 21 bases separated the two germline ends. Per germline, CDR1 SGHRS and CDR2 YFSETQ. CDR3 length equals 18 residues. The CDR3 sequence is CASSPSRGGQRNTGELFF. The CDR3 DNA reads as TGCGCCAGCAGCCCCAGCCGTGGCGGACAGAGAAACACCGGGGAGCTGTTTTTT.

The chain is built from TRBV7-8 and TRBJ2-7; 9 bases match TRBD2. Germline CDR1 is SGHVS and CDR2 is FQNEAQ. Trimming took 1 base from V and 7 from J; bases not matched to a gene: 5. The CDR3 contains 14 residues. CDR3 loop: CASSLGTSVREQYF. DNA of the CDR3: TGTGCCAGCAGCTTAGGGACTAGCGTACGAGAGCAGTACTTC.

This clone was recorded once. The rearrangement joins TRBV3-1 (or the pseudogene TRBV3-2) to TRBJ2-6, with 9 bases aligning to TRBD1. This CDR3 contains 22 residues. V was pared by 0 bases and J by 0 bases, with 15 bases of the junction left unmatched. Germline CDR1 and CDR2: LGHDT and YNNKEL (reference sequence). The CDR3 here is CASSQDWGQGHKSYSGANVLTF. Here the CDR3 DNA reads TGTGCCAGCAGCCAAGATTGGGGACAGGGACACAAAAGCTACTCTGGGGCCAACGTCCTGACTTTC.

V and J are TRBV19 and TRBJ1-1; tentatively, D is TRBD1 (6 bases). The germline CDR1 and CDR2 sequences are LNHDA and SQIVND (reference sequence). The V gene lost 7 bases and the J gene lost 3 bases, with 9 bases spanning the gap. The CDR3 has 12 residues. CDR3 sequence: CASKAGDTEAFF. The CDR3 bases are TGTGCCAGTAAAGCAGGGGACACTGAAGCTTTCTTT.

The DNA of the CDR3 is TGCGCCAGCAGTGCCCTCGAGCAGTACTTC. Translating gives CASSALEQYF. The J gene is TRBJ2-7, the V gene TRBV10-1; no clear D. There are 10 residues in the CDR3. Germline loops: CDR1 WNHNN, CDR2 SYGVQD (reference sequence). Trimming shortened V by 4 bases and J by 6 bases, and 4 bases separated the two germline ends.